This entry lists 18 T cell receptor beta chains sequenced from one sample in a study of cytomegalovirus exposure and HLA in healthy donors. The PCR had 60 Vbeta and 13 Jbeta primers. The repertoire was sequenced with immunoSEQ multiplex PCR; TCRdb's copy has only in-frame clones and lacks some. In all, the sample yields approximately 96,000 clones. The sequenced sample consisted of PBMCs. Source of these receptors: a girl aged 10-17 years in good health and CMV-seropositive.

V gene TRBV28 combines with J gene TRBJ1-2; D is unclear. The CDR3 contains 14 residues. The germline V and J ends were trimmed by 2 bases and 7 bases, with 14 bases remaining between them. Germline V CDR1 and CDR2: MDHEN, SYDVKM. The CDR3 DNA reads TGTGCCAGCAGTTTAGTTCGGAGGGAGAGTGGCTACACCTTC. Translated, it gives CASSLVRRESGYTF.

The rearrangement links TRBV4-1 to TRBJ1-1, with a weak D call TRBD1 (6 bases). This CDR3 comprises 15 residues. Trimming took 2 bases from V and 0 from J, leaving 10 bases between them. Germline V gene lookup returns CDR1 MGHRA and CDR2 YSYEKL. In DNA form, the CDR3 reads TGCGCCAGCAGCCAACTCACAGGGTTGAACACTGAAGCTTTCTTT. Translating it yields CASSQLTGLNTEAFF.

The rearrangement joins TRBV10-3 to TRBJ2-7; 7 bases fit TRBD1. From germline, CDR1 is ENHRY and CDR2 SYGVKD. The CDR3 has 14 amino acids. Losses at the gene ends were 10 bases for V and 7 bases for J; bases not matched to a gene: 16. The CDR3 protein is CANSRLQGDGEQYF. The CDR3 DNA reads TGTGCCAACTCTAGGCTTCAGGGGGATGGGGAGCAGTACTTC.

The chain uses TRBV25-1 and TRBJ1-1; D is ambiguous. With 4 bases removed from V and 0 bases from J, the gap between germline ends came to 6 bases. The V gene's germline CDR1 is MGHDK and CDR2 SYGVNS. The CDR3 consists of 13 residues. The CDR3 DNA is TGTGCCAGCAGTGTAACGGTGAACACTGAAGCTTTCTTT. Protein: CASSVTVNTEAFF.

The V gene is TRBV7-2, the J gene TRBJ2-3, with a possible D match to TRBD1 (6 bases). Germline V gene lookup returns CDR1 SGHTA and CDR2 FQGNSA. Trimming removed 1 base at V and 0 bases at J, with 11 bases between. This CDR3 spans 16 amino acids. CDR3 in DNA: TGTGCCAGCAGCTTAGAGGGGCAGGGGAGCACAGATACGCAGTATTTT. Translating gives CASSLEGQGSTDTQYF.

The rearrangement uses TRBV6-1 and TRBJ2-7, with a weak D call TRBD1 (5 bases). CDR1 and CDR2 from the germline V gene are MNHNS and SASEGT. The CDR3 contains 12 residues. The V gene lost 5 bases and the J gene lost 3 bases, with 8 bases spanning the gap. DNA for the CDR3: TGTGCCAGCAGTCCCCAGGGCTACGAGCAGTACTTC. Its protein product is CASSPQGYEQYF.

The CDR3 nucleotides read TGTGCCAGCAGGGGGACAGGGCTCGCAAACACCATATATTTT. Encoded protein: CASRGTGLANTIYF. The chain is built from TRBV2 and TRBJ1-3; TRBD1 agrees at 9 bases. Per the germline V gene, CDR1 is SNHLY and CDR2 is FYNNEI. With V trimmed by 6 bases and J by 6 bases, 6 bases remained unmatched. CDR3 length equals 14 residues.

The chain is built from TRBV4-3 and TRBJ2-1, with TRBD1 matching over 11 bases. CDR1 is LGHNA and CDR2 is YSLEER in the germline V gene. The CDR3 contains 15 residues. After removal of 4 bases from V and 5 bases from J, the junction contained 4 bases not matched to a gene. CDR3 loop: CASSPRDRGNNEQFF. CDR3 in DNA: TGCGCCAGCAGCCCACGGGACAGGGGGAACAATGAGCAGTTCTTC.

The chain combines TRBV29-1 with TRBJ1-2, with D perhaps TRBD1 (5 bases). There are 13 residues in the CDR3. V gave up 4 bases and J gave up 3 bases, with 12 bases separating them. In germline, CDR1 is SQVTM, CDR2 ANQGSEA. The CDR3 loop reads CSVGGGGDYGYTF. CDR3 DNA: TGCAGCGTTGGGGGCGGGGGTGACTATGGCTACACCTTC.

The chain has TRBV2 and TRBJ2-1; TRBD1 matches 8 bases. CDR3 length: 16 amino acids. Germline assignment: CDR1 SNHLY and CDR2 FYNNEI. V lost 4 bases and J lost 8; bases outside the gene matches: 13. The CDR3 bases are TGTGCCAGCAGTGGTCGGACAGGGACCCGAGGGGATGAGCAGTTCTTC. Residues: CASSGRTGTRGDEQFF.

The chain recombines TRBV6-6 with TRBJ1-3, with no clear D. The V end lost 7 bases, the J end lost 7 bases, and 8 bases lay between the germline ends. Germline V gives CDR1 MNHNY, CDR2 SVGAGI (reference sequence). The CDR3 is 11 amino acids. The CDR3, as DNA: TGTGCCAGCAAAGAGTGGAACACCATATATTTT. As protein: CASKEWNTIYF.

The CDR3 here is CASSFGQDLGNTIYF. CDR3 DNA: TGCGCCAGCAGCTTTGGACAGGATCTAGGAAACACCATATATTTT. The V and J genes are TRBV5-1 and TRBJ1-3; 7 bases are a match to TRBD1. With 2 bases clipped from V and 4 bases from J, the junction kept 6 bases outside the gene matches. Per germline, CDR1 SGHRS and CDR2 YFSETQ. CDR3 length: 15 amino acids.

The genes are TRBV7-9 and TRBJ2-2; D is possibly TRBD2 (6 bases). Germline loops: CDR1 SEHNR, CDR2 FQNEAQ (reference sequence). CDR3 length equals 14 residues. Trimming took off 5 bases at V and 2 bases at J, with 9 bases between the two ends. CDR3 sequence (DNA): TGTGCCAGCAGCCGGAGGGATAACACCGGGGAGCTGTTTTTT. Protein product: CASSRRDNTGELFF.

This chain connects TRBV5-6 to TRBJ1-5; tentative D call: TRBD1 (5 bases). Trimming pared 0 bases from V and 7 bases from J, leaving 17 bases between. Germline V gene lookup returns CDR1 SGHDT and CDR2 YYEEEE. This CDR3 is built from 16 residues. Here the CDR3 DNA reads TGTGCCAGCAGCTTGGCTGCGGCAGGGCGCGGCCAGCCCCAGCATTTT. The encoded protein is CASSLAAAGRGQPQHF.

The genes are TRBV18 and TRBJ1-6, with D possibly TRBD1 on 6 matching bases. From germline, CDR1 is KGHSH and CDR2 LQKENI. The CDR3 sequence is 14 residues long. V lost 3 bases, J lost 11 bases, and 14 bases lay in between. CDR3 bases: TGTGCCAGCTCACCGGAGGGGGGGAGAGCACCCCTCCACTTT. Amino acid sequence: CASSPEGGRAPLHF.

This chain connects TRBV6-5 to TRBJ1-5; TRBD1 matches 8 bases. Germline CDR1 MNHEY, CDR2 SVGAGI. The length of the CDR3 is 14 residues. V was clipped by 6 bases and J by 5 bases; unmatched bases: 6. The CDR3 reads CASSQGQEDQPQHF. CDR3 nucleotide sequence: TGTGCCAGCAGCCAGGGACAGGAGGATCAGCCCCAGCATTTT.

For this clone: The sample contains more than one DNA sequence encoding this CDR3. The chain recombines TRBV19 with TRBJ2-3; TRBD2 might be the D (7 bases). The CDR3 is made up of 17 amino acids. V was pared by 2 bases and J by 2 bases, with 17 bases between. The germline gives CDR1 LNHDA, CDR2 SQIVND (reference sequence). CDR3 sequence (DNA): TGTGCCAGTAGTATAATAGGGGGGGGCCCCATCACAGATACGCAGTATTTT. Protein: CASSIIGGGPITDTQYF.

CDR3 residues: CSVVLLGVGKLFF. The CDR3 bases are TGCAGCGTGGTACTGTTAGGGGTGGGAAAACTGTTTTTT. The J gene is TRBJ1-4, the V gene TRBV29-1; D may be TRBD1 (5 bases). V was trimmed by 6 bases and J by 10 bases, leaving 18 bases between them. Germline CDR1 is SQVTM and CDR2 is ANQGSEA. The CDR3 totals 13 residues.